What follows describes a single TCR beta chain. Its antigen is as yet unknown. The V gene's germline CDR1 is LGHNA and CDR2 YNFKEQ. This CDR3 has 15 residues. Deep was the level at which the assay was run. Per the study methods: ImmunoSEQ supplied junction-only sequences lacking quality scores, so filtering was different. Sequenced by immunoSEQ multiplex PCR; TCRdb stores in-frame clones only, minus some. Clone size and the V and J calls come from that table; the DNA yielded D and trimming. The data contain some 2.4 million clones, roughly 93% of them singletons. The sample comes from a study of shared clonotypes between healthy human individuals. General observations from the study: A limitation of the genetic and exposure-history diversity represented arose from few donors. In general, naive subsets displayed greater estimated richness than memory subsets did.

This TCR was sampled from a man aged 18 to 30 in good health. Some clones in this sample may be carry-over from other donors' samples. The specimen was naive CD4+ T cells from PBMCs. Documented subset: CD45RA+ positively selected. This chain joins TRBV4-2 and TRBJ2-5; D uncertain. The J call may not be correct, given that the DNA end is closer to TRBJ2-7. The CDR3, as DNA: TGTGCCAGCAGCCAAGGGATTCGTTCAGACTACGAGCAGTACTTC. Amino acids: CASSQGIRSDYEQYF.